Listed below are T cell receptor beta chains from one sample, sequenced in a study of blood T cell repertoires in COVID-19. Profiled with immunoSEQ multiplex PCR; TCRdb holds only in-frame clones, not every one. The table lists about 54,000 clones, more than 90% of them singletons, with around 3.9% in the top ten. Sequencing used peripheral blood. Receptors were obtained from a middle-aged man with acute or convalescent COVID-19. CDR3s include the opening cysteine and the closing phenylalanine or tryptophan. The D gene is left open where the match is weak. Only some rows state a clone size, as once, few, many or a class for expanded clones.

j_call: TRBJ2-1
clone_size: -
d_call: TRBD2
v_call: TRBV3-1/TRBV3-2
cdr3_aa: CASSHGLAGASEQFF
cdr3_nt: TGTGCCAGCAGCCATGGACTAGCGGGAGCGAGTGAGCAGTTCTTC

j_call: TRBJ2-3
clone_size: -
d_call: -
v_call: TRBV27
cdr3_aa: CASSLGLTSTDTQYF
cdr3_nt: TGTGCCAGCAGTTTGGGACTCACTAGCACAGATACGCAGTATTTT

j_call: TRBJ2-7
clone_size: -
d_call: -
v_call: TRBV27
cdr3_aa: CASSFSYSYEQYF
cdr3_nt: TGTGCCAGCAGTTTCAGTTACTCCTACGAGCAGTACTTC

j_call: TRBJ2-5
clone_size: -
d_call: TRBD1
v_call: TRBV27
cdr3_aa: CARKTGNQETQYF
cdr3_nt: TGTGCCAGAAAGACAGGGAACCAAGAGACCCAGTACTTC

j_call: TRBJ2-7
clone_size: once
d_call: -
v_call: TRBV27
cdr3_aa: CASSYSGGTAGYEQYF
cdr3_nt: TGTGCCAGCAGTTACTCCGGAGGGACAGCCGGCTACGAGCAGTACTTC

j_call: TRBJ1-3
clone_size: -
d_call: TRBD1
v_call: TRBV27
cdr3_aa: CASSPSGQGGNTIYF
cdr3_nt: TGTGCCAGCAGTCCTTCGGGACAGGGAGGAAACACCATATATTTT

j_call: TRBJ1-2
clone_size: -
d_call: TRBD1
v_call: TRBV30
cdr3_aa: CAWKPAGTAYGYTF
cdr3_nt: TGTGCCTGGAAGCCCGCCGGGACAGCCTATGGCTACACCTTC

j_call: TRBJ1-1
clone_size: -
d_call: -
v_call: TRBV6-5
cdr3_aa: CASRNSGVGTEAFF
cdr3_nt: TGTGCCAGCAGAAACAGCGGGGTTGGCACTGAAGCTTTCTTT

j_call: TRBJ2-1
clone_size: -
d_call: -
v_call: TRBV30
cdr3_aa: CAWSGGAGLGREQFF
cdr3_nt: TGTGCCTGGAGTGGGGGAGCGGGCTTGGGGAGGGAGCAGTTCTTC

j_call: TRBJ1-1
clone_size: -
d_call: -
v_call: TRBV25-1
cdr3_aa: CASSETSGNTEAFF
cdr3_nt: TGTGCCAGCAGTGAAACTTCAGGGAACACTGAAGCTTTCTTT